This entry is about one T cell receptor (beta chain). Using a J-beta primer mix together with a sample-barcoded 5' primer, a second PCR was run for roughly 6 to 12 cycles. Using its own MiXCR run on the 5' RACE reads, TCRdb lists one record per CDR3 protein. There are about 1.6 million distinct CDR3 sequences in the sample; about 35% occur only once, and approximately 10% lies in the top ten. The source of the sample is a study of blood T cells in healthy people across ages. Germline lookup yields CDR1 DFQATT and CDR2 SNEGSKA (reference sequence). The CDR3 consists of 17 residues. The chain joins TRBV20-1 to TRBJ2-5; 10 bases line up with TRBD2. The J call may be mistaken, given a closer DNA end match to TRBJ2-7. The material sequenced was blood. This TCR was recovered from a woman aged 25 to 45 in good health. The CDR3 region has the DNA TGCAGTGCTCCTCTGAGGCTAGCGGGAGTGTTCGCCTACGAGCAGTACTTC. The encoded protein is CSAPLRLAGVFAYEQYF.